This T cell receptor (beta chain) was obtained from a study of T cell responses to AZD1222 COVID-19 vaccine. The wider study: Pooling covered second doses at about 4 or about 12 weeks.

Sequencing was performed with immunoSEQ multiplex PCR; in TCRdb, only in-frame clones are kept and a portion is missing. The table has some 120,000 clones, about nine tenths seen once. Trimming removed 5 bases from V and 3 bases from J, with 7 bases in between. CDR1 and CDR2 from the germline V gene are DFQATT and SNEGSKA (reference sequence). There are 11 residues in the CDR3. This sample comprised peripheral blood, obtained on day 0 of AZD1222 vaccination. The V gene is TRBV20-1, the J gene TRBJ1-1, with a tentative D call TRBD1 (6 bases). The clonotype originates from an adult in good health. The CDR3 protein is CSAGQYTEAFF. DNA for the CDR3: TGCAGTGCTGGACAGTACACTGAAGCTTTCTTT.